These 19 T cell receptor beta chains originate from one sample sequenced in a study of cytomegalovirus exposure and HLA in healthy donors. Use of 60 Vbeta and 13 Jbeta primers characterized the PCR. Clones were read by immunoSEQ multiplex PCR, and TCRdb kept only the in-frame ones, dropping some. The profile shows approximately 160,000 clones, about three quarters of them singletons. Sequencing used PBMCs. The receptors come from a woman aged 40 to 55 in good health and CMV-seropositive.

The CDR3 loop is CASRLGTGGIGELFF. The CDR3 region has the DNA TGTGCCAGCAGGCTCGGGACAGGGGGCATCGGGGAGCTGTTTTTT. The chain employs TRBV27 and TRBJ2-2, with 12 bases lining up with TRBD1. This CDR3 has 15 amino acids. V shed 6 bases, J shed 7 bases, and the junction held 6 bases outside the gene matches. In germline, CDR1 is MNHEY, CDR2 SMNVEV (reference sequence).

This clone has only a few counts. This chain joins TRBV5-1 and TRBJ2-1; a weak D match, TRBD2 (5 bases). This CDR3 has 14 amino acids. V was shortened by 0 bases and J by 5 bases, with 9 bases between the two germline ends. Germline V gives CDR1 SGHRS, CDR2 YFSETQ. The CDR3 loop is CASSLGRTDNEQFF. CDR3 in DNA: TGCGCCAGCAGCTTGGGAAGGACTGACAATGAGCAGTTCTTC.

The CDR3 region is CASSYPGTGSYEQYF. The CDR3 DNA sequence: TGTGCCAGCAGTTATCCCGGGACAGGGTCCTACGAGCAGTACTTC. The chain has TRBV7-6 and TRBJ2-7, with 9 positions matching TRBD1. Germline lookup yields CDR1 SGHVS and CDR2 FNYEAQ. This CDR3 contains 15 residues. J lost 1 base, V lost 6 bases, and 7 bases had no gene match.

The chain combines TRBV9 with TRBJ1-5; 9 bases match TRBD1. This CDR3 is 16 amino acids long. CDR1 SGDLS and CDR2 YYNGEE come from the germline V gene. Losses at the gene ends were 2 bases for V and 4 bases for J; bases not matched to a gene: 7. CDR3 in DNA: TGTGCCAGCAGCGTCGGGACAGGGTTAGGTAATCAGCCCCAGCATTTT. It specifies CASSVGTGLGNQPQHF.

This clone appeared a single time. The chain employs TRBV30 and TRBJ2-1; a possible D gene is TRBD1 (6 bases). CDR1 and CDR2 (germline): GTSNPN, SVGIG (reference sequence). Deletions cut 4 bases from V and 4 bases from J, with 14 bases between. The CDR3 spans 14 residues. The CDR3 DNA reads TGTGCCTGGAAAGACAGGCCGCCTTACAATGAGCAGTTCTTC. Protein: CAWKDRPPYNEQFF.

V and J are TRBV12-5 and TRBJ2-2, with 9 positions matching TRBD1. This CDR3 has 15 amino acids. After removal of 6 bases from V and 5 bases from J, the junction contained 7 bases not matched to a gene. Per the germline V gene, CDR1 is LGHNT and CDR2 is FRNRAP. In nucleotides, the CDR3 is TGTGCTAGTGGGCCGGACAGGGGCCGGACCGGGGAGCTGTTTTTT. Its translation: CASGPDRGRTGELFF.

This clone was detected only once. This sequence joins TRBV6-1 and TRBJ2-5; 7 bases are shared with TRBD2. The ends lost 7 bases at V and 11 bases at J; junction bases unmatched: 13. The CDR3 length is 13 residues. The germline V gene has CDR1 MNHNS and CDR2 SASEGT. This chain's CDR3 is CASNPLGEGSQYF. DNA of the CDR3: TGTGCCAGCAACCCACTCGGGGAGGGGTCGCAGTACTTC.

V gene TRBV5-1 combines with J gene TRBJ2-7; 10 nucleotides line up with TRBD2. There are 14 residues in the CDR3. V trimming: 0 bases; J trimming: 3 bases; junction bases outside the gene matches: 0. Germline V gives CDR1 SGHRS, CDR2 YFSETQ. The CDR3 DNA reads TGCGCCAGCAGCTTGGTAGCGGGGGGCTACGAGCAGTACTTC. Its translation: CASSLVAGGYEQYF.

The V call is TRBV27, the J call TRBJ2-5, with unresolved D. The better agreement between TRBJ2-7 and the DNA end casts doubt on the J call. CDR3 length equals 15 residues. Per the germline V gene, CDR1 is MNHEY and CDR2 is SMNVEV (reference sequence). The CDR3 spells CASSGSQVPTYEQYF. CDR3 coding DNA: TGTGCCAGCAGTGGGTCGCAGGTTCCTACCTACGAGCAGTACTTC.

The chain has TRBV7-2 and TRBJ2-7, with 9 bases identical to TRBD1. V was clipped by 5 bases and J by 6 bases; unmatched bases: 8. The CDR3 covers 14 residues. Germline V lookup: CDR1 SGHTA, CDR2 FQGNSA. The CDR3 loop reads CASSRGQGTTEQYF. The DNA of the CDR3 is TGTGCCAGCAGCCGAGGACAGGGGACAACCGAGCAGTACTTC.

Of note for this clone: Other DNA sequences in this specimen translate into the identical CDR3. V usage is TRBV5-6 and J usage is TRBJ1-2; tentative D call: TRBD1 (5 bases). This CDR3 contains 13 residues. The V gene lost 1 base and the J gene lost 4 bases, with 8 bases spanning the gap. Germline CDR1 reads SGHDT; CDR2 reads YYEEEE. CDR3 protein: CASSLSQGYGYTF. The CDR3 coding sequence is TGTGCCAGCAGCTTGAGTCAGGGCTATGGCTACACCTTC.

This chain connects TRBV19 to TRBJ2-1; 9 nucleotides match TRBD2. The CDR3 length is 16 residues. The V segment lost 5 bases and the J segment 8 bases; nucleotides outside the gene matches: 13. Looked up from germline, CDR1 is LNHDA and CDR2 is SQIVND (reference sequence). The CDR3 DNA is TGTGCCAGTAGTTTAGGGTTGGCGGGAGGGTACGATGAGCAGTTCTTC. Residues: CASSLGLAGGYDEQFF. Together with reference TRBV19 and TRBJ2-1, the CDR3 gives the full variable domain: DGGITQSPKYLFRKEGQNVTLSCEQNLNHDAMYWYRQDPGQGLRLIYYSQIVNDFQKGDIAEGYSVSREKKESFPLTVTSAQKNPTAFYLCASSLGLAGGYDEQFFGPGTRLTVL.

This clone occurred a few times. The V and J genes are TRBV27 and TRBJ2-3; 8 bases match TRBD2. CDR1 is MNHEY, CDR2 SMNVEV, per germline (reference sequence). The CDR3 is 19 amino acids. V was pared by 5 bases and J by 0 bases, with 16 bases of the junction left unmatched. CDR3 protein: CASSVRVPPGGGSTDTQYF. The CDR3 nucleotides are TGTGCCAGCAGTGTCAGGGTTCCCCCCGGGGGGGGTAGCACAGATACGCAGTATTTT.

The CDR3 DNA is TGCGCCAGCAGCTTGATTGGGACAGGGGGCTACGAGCAGTACTTC. Translated, it gives CASSLIGTGGYEQYF. This chain links TRBV5-1 with TRBJ2-7, with 11 bases identical to TRBD1. There are 15 residues in the CDR3. V shed 1 base and J 3 bases; nucleotides not matched to a gene: 3. Per the germline V gene, CDR1 is SGHRS and CDR2 is YFSETQ.

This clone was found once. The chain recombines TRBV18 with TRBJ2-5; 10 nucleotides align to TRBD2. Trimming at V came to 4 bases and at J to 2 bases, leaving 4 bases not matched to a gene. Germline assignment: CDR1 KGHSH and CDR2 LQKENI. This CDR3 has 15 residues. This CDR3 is CASSLGLAEQETQYF. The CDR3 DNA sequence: TGTGCCAGCTCACTAGGACTAGCGGAGCAAGAGACCCAGTACTTC.

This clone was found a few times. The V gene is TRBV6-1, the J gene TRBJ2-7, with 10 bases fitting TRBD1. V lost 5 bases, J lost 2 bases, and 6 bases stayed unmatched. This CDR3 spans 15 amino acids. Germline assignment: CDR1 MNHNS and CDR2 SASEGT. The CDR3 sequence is CASSSDRGKTYEQYF. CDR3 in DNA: TGTGCCAGCAGTTCGGACAGGGGGAAGACCTACGAGCAGTACTTC.

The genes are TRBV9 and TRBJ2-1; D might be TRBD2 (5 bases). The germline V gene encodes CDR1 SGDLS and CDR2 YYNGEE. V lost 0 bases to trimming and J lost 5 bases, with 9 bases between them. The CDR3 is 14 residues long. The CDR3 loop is CASSVEGGNNEQFF. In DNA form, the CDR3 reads TGTGCCAGCAGCGTAGAAGGAGGAAACAATGAGCAGTTCTTC.

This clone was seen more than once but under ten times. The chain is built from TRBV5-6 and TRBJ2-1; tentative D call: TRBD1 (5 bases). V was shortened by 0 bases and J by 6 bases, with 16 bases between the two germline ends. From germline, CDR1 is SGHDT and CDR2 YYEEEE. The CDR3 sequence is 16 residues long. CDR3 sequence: CASSLVDRQRFNEQFF. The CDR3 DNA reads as TGTGCCAGCAGCTTGGTCGACCGACAGAGGTTCAATGAGCAGTTCTTC. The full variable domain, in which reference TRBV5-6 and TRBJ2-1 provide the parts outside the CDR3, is DAGVTQSPTHLIKTRGQQVTLRCSPKSGHDTVSWYQQALGQGPQFIFQYYEEEERQRGNFPDRFSGHQFPNYSSELNVNALLLGDSALYLCASSLVDRQRFNEQFFGPGTRLTVL.

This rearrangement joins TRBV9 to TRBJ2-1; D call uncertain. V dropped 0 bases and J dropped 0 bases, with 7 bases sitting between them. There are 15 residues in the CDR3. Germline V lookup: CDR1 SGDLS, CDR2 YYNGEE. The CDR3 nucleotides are TGTGCCAGCAGCGTAGATAGGAGCTCCTACAATGAGCAGTTCTTC. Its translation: CASSVDRSSYNEQFF. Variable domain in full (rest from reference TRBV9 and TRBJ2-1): DSGVTQTPKHLITATGQRVTLRCSPRSGDLSVYWYQQSLDQGLQFLIQYYNGEERAKGNILERFSAQQFPDLHSELNLSSLELGDSALYFCASSVDRSSYNEQFFGPGTRLTVL.